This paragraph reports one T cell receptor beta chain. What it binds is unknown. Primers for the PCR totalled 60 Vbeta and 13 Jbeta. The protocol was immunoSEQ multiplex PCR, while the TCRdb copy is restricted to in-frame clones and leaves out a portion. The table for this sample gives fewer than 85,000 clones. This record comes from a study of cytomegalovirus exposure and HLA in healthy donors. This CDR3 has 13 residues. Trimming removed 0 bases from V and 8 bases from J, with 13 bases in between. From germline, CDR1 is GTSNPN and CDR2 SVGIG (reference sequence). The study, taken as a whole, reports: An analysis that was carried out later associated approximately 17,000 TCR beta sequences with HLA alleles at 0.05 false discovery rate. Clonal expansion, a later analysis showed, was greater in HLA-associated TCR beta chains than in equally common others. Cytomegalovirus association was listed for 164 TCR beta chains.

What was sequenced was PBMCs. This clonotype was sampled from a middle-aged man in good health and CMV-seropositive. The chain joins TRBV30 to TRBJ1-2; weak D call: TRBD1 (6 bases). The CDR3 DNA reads TGTGCCTGGAGTGTAGGGGGGGCGGGCGGCTACACCTTC. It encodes CAWSVGGAGGYTF.